One sample yielded the 26 T cell receptor beta chains listed below, sequenced in a study of tumor-infiltrating lymphocytes in primary liver carcinoma. Starting material of approximately 500 ng total RNA yielded TCR beta cDNA via a constant-region primer. Each TCR beta library was derived from three nested multiplex PCR rounds that employed slightly modified ARM-PCR. The first two PCR rounds, roughly 10 cycles each, used TRBV1-TRBV30 forward primers and a C-beta reverse primer. MiXCR, applied by TCRdb to the multiplex PCR reads, yields one record per CDR3 protein. The sample lists 330,000 or so distinct CDR3 sequences; 65% were seen once. Germline DNA was also extracted, while the blood RNA originated from unsorted whole blood. Sequenced sample: peripheral blood. Receptors originate from a middle-aged man with primary liver carcinoma and hepatitis B virus infection.

This clonotype was seen a few times. The chain links TRBV6-1 to TRBJ2-5, with 11 bases that match TRBD1. V lost 10 bases, J lost 5 bases, and 15 bases stayed unmatched. The CDR3 contains 16 residues. Germline CDR1 and CDR2: MNHNS and SASEGT. CDR3 region: CATSRNGQGAGETQYF. CDR3 nucleotides: TGTGCCACCTCCCGGAACGGACAGGGGGCTGGGGAGACCCAGTACTTC.

Comments on this clonotype: A junction boundary mismatches the germline segment, possibly from a read error. This chain connects TRBV11-2 to TRBJ1-5, with D unclear. This CDR3 is 15 amino acids long. Germline V gene lookup returns CDR1 SGHAT and CDR2 FQNNGV. CDR3: CASIKGGWVNQHQHF. For the CDR3, the DNA is TGTGCCAGTATTAAGGGAGGGTGGGTCAATCAGCACCAGCATTTT.

There are many counts of this clonotype. The chain recombines TRBV6-1 with TRBJ1-2; no clear D. This CDR3 is built from 16 residues. The germline V gene has CDR1 MNHNS and CDR2 SASEGT. V gave up 6 bases and J gave up 0 bases, with 17 bases separating them. The CDR3 spells CASRTIRAGSNYGYTF. The CDR3 DNA follows: TGTGCCAGCAGGACCATTCGTGCGGGTTCTAACTATGGCTACACCTTC.

This clonotype has just one count. This chain uses TRBV4-2 with TRBJ1-3; no reliable D call. This CDR3 has 15 amino acids. V was trimmed by 0 bases and J by 2 bases, leaving 8 bases between them. The V gene's germline CDR1 is LGHNA and CDR2 YNFKEQ. CDR3 region: CASSQDWAAGNTIYF. In nucleotides, the CDR3 is TGTGCCAGCAGCCAAGATTGGGCGGCTGGAAACACCATATATTTT.

J is TRBJ1-1 and V is TRBV5-4; D is uncertain. The CDR3 has 15 residues. From germline, CDR1 is SGHNT and CDR2 YYREEE (reference sequence). V shed 3 bases and J shed 1 base, with 13 bases lying between them. The CDR3, as DNA: TGTGCCAGCAGCTCTATTGGGCATGGGAACACTGAAGCTTTCTTT. This translates into CASSSIGHGNTEAFF.

Regarding this clonotype: This may be a read error: a much more frequent sequence differs by one nucleotide. The chain joins TRBV6-1 to TRBJ2-2, with 8 positions matching TRBD2. Trimming took 4 bases from V and 1 from J; bases not matched to a gene: 8. Germline values: CDR1 MNHNS, CDR2 SASEGT. The CDR3 spans 17 residues. In nucleotides, the CDR3 is TGTGCCAGCAGTGTGATTAGCGGGGTGTTGAACACCGGGGAGCTGTTTTTT. Its translation: CASSVISGVLNTGELFF.

This clonotype was counted many times. The chain carries TRBV11-1 and TRBJ2-1; the D is unclear. Germline CDR1 reads SGHAT; CDR2 reads FQDESV (reference sequence). The ends were cut back, 5 bases at V and 5 bases at J, with 10 bases in the middle. The CDR3 totals 13 residues. This CDR3 reads CASSVGLNNEQFF. CDR3 DNA sequence: TGTGCCAGCAGCGTTGGCCTGAACAATGAGCAGTTCTTC.

This clonotype has only a few counts. The chain joins TRBV6-1 to TRBJ2-7; D is unresolved. V dropped 6 bases and J dropped 3 bases, with 15 bases sitting between them. Germline V gene data show CDR1 as MNHNS and CDR2 as SASEGT. This CDR3 comprises 14 residues. CDR3 coding DNA: TGTGCCAGCAGCCCAGAGGTACGGAGCTACGAGCAGTACTTC. Its translation: CASSPEVRSYEQYF.

J is TRBJ1-1 and V is TRBV11-1, with 7 bases matching TRBD1. V lost 4 bases to trimming and J lost 3 bases; unmatched junction nucleotides: 5. CDR3 length equals 14 residues. Per germline, CDR1 SGHAT and CDR2 FQDESV (reference sequence). DNA of the CDR3: TGTGCCAGCAGCTCACAGGGGAGTGACACTGAAGCTTTCTTT. Its translation is CASSSQGSDTEAFF.

The chain has TRBV11-1 and TRBJ2-3; 12 bases are shared with TRBD1. After removal of 11 bases from V and 7 bases from J, the junction contained 19 bases not matched to a gene. Germline CDR1 reads SGHAT; CDR2 reads FQDESV (reference sequence). This CDR3 is 17 amino acids long. The CDR3 spells CALSLEGLGQGANTQYF. CDR3 nucleotides: TGTGCCCTCAGCTTAGAAGGTTTGGGACAGGGGGCAAATACGCAGTATTTT.

This clonotype has at least ten counts. The gene calls are TRBV11-2 and TRBJ2-3; TRBD2 matches 11 bases. The CDR3 has 16 residues. Germline CDR1 SGHAT, CDR2 FQNNGV. V was clipped by 5 bases and J by 2 bases; unmatched bases: 6. In DNA, the CDR3 is TGTGCCAGCAGCCAGGGACTAGCGGAAGACACAGATACGCAGTATTTT. Its translation is CASSQGLAEDTDTQYF.

Points on this clonotype: A single base separates this from a much larger clone, so it may be a read error. The chain is built from TRBV29-1 and TRBJ2-7; 7 positions match TRBD1. The CDR3 totals 13 residues. CDR1 is SQVTM and CDR2 is ANQGSEA in the germline V gene. V dropped 5 bases and J dropped 6; count of bases not matched to a gene: 10. DNA of the CDR3: TGCAGCGTTTGGGACAGTTCGGCCTGCGAGCAGTACTTC. Its protein product is CSVWDSSACEQYF.

Turning to this clonotype: Because the CDR3 is missing its conserved closing phenylalanine or tryptophan, this is likely a read error. The chain uses TRBV11-2 and TRBJ2-7; tentative D call: TRBD1 (6 bases). V shed 5 bases and J shed 4 bases, with 21 bases lying between them. The CDR3 length is 16 residues. Germline V CDR1 and CDR2: SGHAT, FQNNGV. The CDR3 reads CASSHPTDRRGYEQYL. In DNA, the CDR3 is TGTGCCAGCAGCCACCCAACCGACAGGAGAGGATACGAGCAGTACTTA.

With regard to this clonotype: A junction end diverges from the germline sequence, so it may reflect a read error. The rearrangement links TRBV10-2 to TRBJ2-1; 9 bases are a match to TRBD1. The CDR3 is made up of 12 amino acids. Germline CDR1 WSHSY, CDR2 SAAADI. This chain's CDR3 is CASSERTGERFF. CDR3 in DNA: TGCGCCAGCAGTGAGAGGACAGGGGAGCGGTTCTTC.

Remarks on this clonotype: The junction departs from germline at one end; a sequencing error may be responsible. The V and J genes are TRBV4-2 and TRBJ2-3; tentatively, D is TRBD2 (6 bases). The length of the CDR3 is 14 residues. Looked up from germline, CDR1 is LGHNA and CDR2 is YNFKEQ. CDR3 in DNA: TGTGCCAGCAGCCAAGAGATTAGCGGAGATACGCAGTACTTT. This translates into CASSQEISGDTQYF.

Remarks on this clonotype: A much more abundant neighbour one base away suggests this may be a read error. V gene TRBV5-5 combines with J gene TRBJ1-5; possible D gene TRBD1, 5 bases. Trimming removed 6 bases from V and 9 bases from J, with 16 bases in between. The CDR3 consists of 13 residues. Germline CDR1 SGHKS, CDR2 YYEKEE (reference sequence). The CDR3 nucleotides are TGTGCCAGCAATCAAACGCAGGGCCGGCCCCAGCATTTT. It translates to CASNQTQGRPQHF.

The chain has TRBV11-2 and TRBJ2-2; TRBD1 might be the D (5 bases). The CDR3 loop spans 14 amino acids. The germline V gene has CDR1 SGHAT and CDR2 FQNNGV. The V and J ends lost 2 bases and 5 bases respectively, with 9 bases between them. The CDR3 here is CASSLRSGTGELFF. The CDR3 coding sequence is TGTGCCAGCAGCTTAAGGTCAGGGACCGGGGAGCTGTTTTTT. Drawing the rest from reference TRBV11-2 and TRBJ2-2, the complete variable domain is EAGVAQSPRYKIIEKRQSVAFWCNPISGHATLYWYQQILGQGPKLLIQFQNNGVVDDSQLPKDRFSAERLKGVDSTLKIQPAKLEDSAVYLCASSLRSGTGELFFGEGSRLTVL.

As for this clonotype: At one of its ends the junction is not consistent with the germline gene, which may arise from a read error. The gene calls are TRBV5-5 and TRBJ2-2, with D tentatively TRBD1 or TRBD2 (5 bases each). Germline CDR1 and CDR2: SGHKS and YYEKEE (reference sequence). The CDR3 is 16 residues long. For the CDR3, the DNA is TGTGCCAACAGCCAAAGGGACCGCCTCTCTACCTGGGAGCTGTTTTTT. This encodes CANSQRDRLSTWELFF.

There are many counts of this clonotype. The J gene is TRBJ1-5, the V gene TRBV6-2 or TRBV6-3, with TRBD1 as a possible D gene (5 bases). CDR3 size: 14 residues. Germline V lookup: CDR1 MNHEY, CDR2 SVGEGT. Trimming left V 7 bases short and J 6 bases short, with 16 bases between. CDR3: CASTPTGGFQPQHF. CDR3 bases: TGTGCCAGCACCCCGACGGGGGGTTTTCAGCCCCAGCATTTT.

As regards this clonotype: Given a much more abundant clone one base away, this may be a read error. The chain carries TRBV12-3 or TRBV12-4 and TRBJ2-7; D possibly uses TRBD1 or TRBD2 (5 bases each). The CDR3 contains 15 residues. Trimming stripped 6 bases from V and 3 bases from J, with 18 bases between. CDR3 coding DNA: TGTGCCAGCAGACTGAGAGAGGGACCTTACTACGAGCAGTACTTC. It yields the protein CASRLREGPYYEQYF.

There are many counts of this clonotype. This rearrangement joins TRBV14 to TRBJ2-3; unclear D gene. In germline, CDR1 is SGHDN, CDR2 FVKESK. The CDR3 has 15 amino acids. With 0 bases removed from V and 1 base from J, the gap between germline ends came to 8 bases. The CDR3 DNA is TGTGCCAGCAGCCAAGATCCCGGACGCACAGATACGCAGTATTTT. Translating gives CASSQDPGRTDTQYF.

On this clonotype: One end of the junction varies from germline; a read error may be responsible. This chain joins TRBV30 and TRBJ2-1; 7 positions match TRBD1. The CDR3 loop spans 14 amino acids. The germline V gene encodes CDR1 GTSNPN and CDR2 SVGIG (reference sequence). As DNA, the CDR3 is TGTGTCTGGAGTGGCAGGGGGAAGTACAATGAGCAGTCCTTC. Translated: CVWSGRGKYNEQSF.

Comment on this clonotype: One base away lies a much larger clone, so this may be a sequencing read error. The chain couples TRBV10-2 to TRBJ2-2; possibly TRBD1 for D (6 bases). Per the germline V gene, CDR1 is WSHSY and CDR2 is SAAADI. The CDR3 has 15 residues. With 4 bases removed from V and 3 bases from J, the gap between germline ends came to 12 bases. The DNA for the CDR3 is TGCGCCAGCAGTGGACAGGAGGCGCACACCGGGGAGCTGTTTTTT. Amino acids: CASSGQEAHTGELFF.

This clonotype was picked up many times. The J gene is TRBJ2-6, the V gene TRBV30; D unresolved. From germline, CDR1 is GTSNPN and CDR2 SVGIG (reference sequence). The CDR3 consists of 13 residues. The V end lost 4 bases, the J end lost 1 base, and 5 bases lay between the germline ends. The CDR3 coding sequence is TGTGCCTGGAAATTGTCTGGGGCCAACGTCCTGACTTTC. Protein: CAWKLSGANVLTF.

This clonotype occurred a few times. The chain employs TRBV5-1 and TRBJ2-2; 10 bases are a match to TRBD2. The CDR3 spans 17 residues. The germline CDR1 and CDR2 sequences are SGHRS and YFSETQ. V shed 2 bases, J shed 5 bases, and the junction held 9 bases outside the gene matches. CDR3 nucleotide sequence: TGCGCCAGCAGCTTATTAGCGGGAGGACGAGGGACCGGGGAGCTGTTTTTT. It encodes CASSLLAGGRGTGELFF. The full variable domain, with the rest looked up from reference TRBV5-1 and TRBJ2-2, is KAGVTQTPRYLIKTRGQQVTLSCSPISGHRSVSWYQQTPGQGLQFLFEYFSETQRNKGNFPGRFSGRQFSNSRSEMNVSTLELGDSALYLCASSLLAGGRGTGELFFGEGSRLTVL.

The chain is built from TRBV5-4 and TRBJ2-7, with 9 positions matching TRBD2. Trimming at V came to 10 bases and at J to 1 base, leaving 12 bases not matched to a gene. Germline values: CDR1 SGHNT, CDR2 YYREEE (reference sequence). The CDR3 covers 15 residues. CDR3 protein: CARGGGLAGSYEQYF. The CDR3 DNA sequence: TGTGCCCGCGGCGGAGGCCTAGCGGGATCCTACGAGCAGTACTTC.